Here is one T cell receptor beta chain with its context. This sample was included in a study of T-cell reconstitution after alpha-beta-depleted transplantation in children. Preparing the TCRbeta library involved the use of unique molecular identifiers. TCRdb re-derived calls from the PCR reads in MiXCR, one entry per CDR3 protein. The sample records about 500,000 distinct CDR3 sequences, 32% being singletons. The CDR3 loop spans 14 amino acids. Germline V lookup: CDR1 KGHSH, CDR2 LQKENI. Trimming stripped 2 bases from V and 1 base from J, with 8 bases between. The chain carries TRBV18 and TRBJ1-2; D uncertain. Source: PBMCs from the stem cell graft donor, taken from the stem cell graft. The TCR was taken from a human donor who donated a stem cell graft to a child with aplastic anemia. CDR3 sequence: CASSPDNSNYGYTF. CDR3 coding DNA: TGTGCCAGCTCACCAGACAACAGTAACTATGGCTACACCTTC.